This TCR beta chain appears in the sequencing data of a study of T cell responses to AZD1222 COVID-19 vaccine. This clone is a singleton in its sample. The antigen is not known. The CDR3 totals 15 residues. Between the trimmed V and J ends, which lost 1 base and 4 bases, there was a span of 11 bases. CDR1 and CDR2 (germline): MNHNY, SVGAGI (reference sequence). The table came from immunoSEQ multiplex PCR; TCRdb's copy has only in-frame clones and leaves some out. The table shows some 40,000 clones, with roughly 75% occurring only once. Findings of the study overall: As reported, nearly half of all spike-specific TCRs target variant regions that are unmutated. Clonal diversity may have been underestimated in mostly white British donors. Samples come after the peak T cell response, not at day 14.

This clonotype was sampled from an adult who received the MenACWY meningococcal vaccine as a control. The sample in question was peripheral blood, obtained 28 days after the second dose of the MenACWY control vaccine. The chain carries TRBV6-6 and TRBJ1-5; perhaps TRBD1 as D (5 bases). CDR3 bases: TGTGCCAGCAGTTACTGGGGGGGGAGGAATCAGCCCCAGCATTTT. Translated, it gives CASSYWGGRNQPQHF.